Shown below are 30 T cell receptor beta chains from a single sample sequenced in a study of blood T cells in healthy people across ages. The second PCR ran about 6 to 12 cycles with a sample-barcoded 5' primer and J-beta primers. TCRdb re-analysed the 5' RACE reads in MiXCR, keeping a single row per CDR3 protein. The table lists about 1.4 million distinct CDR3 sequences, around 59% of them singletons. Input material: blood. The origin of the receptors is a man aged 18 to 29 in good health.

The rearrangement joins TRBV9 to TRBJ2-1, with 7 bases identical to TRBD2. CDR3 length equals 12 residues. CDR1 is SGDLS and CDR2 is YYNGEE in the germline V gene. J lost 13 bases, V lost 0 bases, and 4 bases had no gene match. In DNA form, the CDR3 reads TGTGCCAGCAGCGTAGTTGCGGGGGACCAGTTCTTC. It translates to CASSVVAGDQFF. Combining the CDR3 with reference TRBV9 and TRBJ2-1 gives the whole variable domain DSGVTQTPKHLITATGQRVTLRCSPRSGDLSVYWYQQSLDQGLQFLIQYYNGEERAKGNILERFSAQQFPDLHSELNLSSLELGDSALYFCASSVVAGDQFFGPGTRLTVL.

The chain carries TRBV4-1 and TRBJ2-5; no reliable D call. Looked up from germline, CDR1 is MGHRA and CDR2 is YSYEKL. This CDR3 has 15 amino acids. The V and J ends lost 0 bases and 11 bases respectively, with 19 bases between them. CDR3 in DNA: TGCGCCAGCAGCCAAGACCGGGCTAGTGTTGATGAGCAGTACTTC. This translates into CASSQDRASVDEQYF.

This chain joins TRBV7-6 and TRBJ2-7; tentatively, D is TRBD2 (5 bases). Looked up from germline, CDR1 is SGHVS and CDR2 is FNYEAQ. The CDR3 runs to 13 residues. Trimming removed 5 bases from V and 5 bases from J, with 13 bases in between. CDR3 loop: CASSRQVGNEQYF. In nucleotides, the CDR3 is TGTGCCAGCAGCCGCCAAGTCGGGAACGAGCAGTACTTC.

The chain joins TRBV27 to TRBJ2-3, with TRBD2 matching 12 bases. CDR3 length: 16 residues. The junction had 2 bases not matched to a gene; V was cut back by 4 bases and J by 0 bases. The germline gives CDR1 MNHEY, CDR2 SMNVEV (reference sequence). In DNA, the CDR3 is TGTGCCAGCAGTTGGACTAGCGGGGCTAGCACAGATACGCAGTATTTT. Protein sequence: CASSWTSGASTDTQYF.

CDR3 nucleotide sequence: TGTGCCAGCAGTGAATATGGGGGACACGGGCTGTACTTC. It is translated as CASSEYGGHGLYF. This rearrangement joins TRBV25-1 to TRBJ2-7; weak D call: TRBD1 (6 bases). Looked up from germline, CDR1 is MGHDK and CDR2 is SYGVNS. This CDR3 comprises 13 residues. V was shortened by 0 bases and J by 12 bases, with 15 bases between the two germline ends.

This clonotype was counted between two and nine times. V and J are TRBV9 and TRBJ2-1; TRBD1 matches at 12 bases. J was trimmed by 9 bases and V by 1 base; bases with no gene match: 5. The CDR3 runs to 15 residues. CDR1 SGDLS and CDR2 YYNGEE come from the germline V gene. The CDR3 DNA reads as TGTGCCAGCAGCGTAAGGGACAGGGGGCTTATTGAGCAGTTCTTC. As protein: CASSVRDRGLIEQFF.

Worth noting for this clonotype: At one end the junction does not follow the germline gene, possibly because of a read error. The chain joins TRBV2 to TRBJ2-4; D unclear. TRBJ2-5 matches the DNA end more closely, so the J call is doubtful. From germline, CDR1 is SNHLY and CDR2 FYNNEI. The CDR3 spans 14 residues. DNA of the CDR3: TGTGCTAGCAGTGAAGCAGGCAGTCAAGAGACCCAGTACTTC. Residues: CASSEAGSQETQYF.

The CDR3 here is CASSLTGTEYGYTF. CDR3 DNA: TGTGCCAGCAGCTTAACTGGGACAGAATATGGCTACACCTTC. The V gene is TRBV7-2, the J gene TRBJ1-2; 7 bases agree with TRBD1. CDR1 and CDR2 from the germline V gene are SGHTA and FQGNSA. The trim removed 2 bases at V and 5 bases at J, leaving 5 bases unmatched. The CDR3 runs to 14 residues.

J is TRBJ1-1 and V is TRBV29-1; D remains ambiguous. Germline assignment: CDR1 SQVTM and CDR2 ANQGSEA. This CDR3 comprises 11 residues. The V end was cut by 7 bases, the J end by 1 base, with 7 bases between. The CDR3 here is CSGAWNTEAFF. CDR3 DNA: TGCAGCGGTGCCTGGAACACTGAAGCTTTCTTT.

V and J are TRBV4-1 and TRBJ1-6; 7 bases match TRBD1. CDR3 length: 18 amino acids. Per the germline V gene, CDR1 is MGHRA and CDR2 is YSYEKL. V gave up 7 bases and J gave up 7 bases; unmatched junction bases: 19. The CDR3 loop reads CASTLGGDRVRRNSPLHF. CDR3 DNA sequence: TGCGCCAGCACCCTGGGGGGAGACAGGGTGCGACGAAATTCACCCCTCCACTTT.

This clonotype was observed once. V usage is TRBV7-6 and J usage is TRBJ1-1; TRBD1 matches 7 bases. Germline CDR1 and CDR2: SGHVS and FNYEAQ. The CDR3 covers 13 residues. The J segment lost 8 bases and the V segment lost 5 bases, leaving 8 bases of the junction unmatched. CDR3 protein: CASSPRRGPEAFF. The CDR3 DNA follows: TGTGCCAGCAGCCCCCGGAGGGGGCCCGAAGCTTTCTTT.

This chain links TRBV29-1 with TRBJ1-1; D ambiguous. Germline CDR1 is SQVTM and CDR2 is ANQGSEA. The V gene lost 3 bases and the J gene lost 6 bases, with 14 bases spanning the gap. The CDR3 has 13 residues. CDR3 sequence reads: CSVEKVLVAEAFF. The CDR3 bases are TGCAGCGTTGAGAAGGTCTTGGTCGCTGAAGCTTTCTTT.

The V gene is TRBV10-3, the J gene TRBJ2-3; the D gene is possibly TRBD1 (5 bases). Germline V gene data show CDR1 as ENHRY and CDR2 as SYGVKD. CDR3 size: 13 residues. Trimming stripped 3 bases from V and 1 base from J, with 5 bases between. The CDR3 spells CAISEQGTDTQYF. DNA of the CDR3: TGTGCCATCAGTGAACAGGGCACAGATACGCAGTATTTT.

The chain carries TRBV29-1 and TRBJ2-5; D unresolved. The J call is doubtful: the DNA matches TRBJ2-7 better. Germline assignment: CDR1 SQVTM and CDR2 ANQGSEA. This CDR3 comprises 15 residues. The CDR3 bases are TGCAGCGTTGGCAAATTTATCACGGGTGCCTACGAGCAGTACTTC. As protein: CSVGKFITGAYEQYF.

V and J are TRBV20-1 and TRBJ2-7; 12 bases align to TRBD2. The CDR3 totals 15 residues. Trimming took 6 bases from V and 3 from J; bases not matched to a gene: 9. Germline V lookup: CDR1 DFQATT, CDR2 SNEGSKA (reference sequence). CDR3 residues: CSALELAGGFYEQYF. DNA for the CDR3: TGCAGTGCCTTAGAACTAGCGGGAGGTTTCTACGAGCAGTACTTC.

The CDR3 region has the DNA TGCAGTGCCGAGTCAGCGGGAGATCTAGCCAAAAACATTCAGTACTTC. Protein sequence: CSAESAGDLAKNIQYF. V gene TRBV20-1 combines with J gene TRBJ2-4; 8 bases are a match to TRBD2. Germline V gene sequence: CDR1 DFQATT, CDR2 SNEGSKA (reference sequence). V shed 6 bases, J shed 0 bases, and the junction held 10 bases outside the gene matches. The CDR3 runs to 16 residues.

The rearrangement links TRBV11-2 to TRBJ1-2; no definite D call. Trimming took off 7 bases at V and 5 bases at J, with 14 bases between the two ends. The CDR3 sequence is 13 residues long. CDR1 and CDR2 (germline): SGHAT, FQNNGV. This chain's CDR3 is CASTETRTYGYTF. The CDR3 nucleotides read TGTGCCAGCACCGAAACTAGGACTTATGGCTACACCTTC.

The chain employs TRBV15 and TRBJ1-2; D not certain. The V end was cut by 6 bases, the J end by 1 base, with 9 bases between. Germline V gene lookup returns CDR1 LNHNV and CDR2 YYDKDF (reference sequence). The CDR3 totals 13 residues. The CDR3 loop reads CATRLGSNYGYTF. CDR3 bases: TGTGCCACCAGGCTTGGCAGTAACTATGGCTACACCTTC.

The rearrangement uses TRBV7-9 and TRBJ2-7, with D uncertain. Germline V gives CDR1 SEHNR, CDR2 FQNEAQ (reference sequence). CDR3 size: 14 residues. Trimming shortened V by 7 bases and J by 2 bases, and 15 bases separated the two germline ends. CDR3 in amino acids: CASTTLDRPYEQYF. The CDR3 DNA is TGTGCCAGCACCACGTTGGACCGGCCCTACGAGCAGTACTTC.

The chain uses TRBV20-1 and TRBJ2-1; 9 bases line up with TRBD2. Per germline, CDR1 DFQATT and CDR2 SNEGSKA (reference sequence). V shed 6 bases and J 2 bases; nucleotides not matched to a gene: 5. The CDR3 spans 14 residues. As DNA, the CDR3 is TGCAGTGCCGATCCTAGCGGGGCCTACAATGAGCAGTTCTTC. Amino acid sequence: CSADPSGAYNEQFF.

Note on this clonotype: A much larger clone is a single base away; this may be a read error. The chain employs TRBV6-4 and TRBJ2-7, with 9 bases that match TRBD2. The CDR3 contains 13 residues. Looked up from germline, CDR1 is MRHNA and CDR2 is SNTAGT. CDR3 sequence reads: CANSPGTSNEQYF. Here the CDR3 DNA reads TGTGCCAACAGTCCCGGGACTAGCAATGAGCAGTACTTC.

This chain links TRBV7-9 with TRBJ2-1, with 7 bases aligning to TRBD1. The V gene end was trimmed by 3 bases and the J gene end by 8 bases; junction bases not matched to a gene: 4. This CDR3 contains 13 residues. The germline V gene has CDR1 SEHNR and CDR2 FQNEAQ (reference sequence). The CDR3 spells CASSFPGGDEQFF. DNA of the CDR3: TGTGCCAGCAGCTTCCCAGGGGGTGATGAGCAGTTCTTC.

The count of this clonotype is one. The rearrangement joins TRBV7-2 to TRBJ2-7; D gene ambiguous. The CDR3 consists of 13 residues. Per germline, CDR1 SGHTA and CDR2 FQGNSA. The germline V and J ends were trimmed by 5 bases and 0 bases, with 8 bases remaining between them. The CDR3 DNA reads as TGTGCCAGCAGCGAAACTCCCTCCTACGAGCAGTACTTC. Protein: CASSETPSYEQYF. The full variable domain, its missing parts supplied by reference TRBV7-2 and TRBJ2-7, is GAGVSQSPSNKVTEKGKDVELRCDPISGHTALYWYRQSLGQGLEFLIYFQGNSAPDKSGLPSDRFSAERTGGSVSTLTIQRTQQEDSAVYLCASSETPSYEQYFGPGTRLTVT.

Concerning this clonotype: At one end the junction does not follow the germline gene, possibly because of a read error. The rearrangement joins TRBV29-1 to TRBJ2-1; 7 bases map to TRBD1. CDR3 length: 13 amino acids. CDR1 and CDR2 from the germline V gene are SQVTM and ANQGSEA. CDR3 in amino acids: CSSRQGDYNGQFF. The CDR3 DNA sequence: TGCAGCTCTAGGCAGGGGGATTACAATGGGCAGTTCTTC.

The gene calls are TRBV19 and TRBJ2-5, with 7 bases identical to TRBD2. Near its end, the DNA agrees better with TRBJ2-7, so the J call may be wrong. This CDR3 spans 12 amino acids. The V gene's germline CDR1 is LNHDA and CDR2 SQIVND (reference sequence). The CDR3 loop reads CATEGGNYEQYF. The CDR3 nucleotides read TGTGCCACTGAGGGAGGGAACTACGAGCAGTACTTC.

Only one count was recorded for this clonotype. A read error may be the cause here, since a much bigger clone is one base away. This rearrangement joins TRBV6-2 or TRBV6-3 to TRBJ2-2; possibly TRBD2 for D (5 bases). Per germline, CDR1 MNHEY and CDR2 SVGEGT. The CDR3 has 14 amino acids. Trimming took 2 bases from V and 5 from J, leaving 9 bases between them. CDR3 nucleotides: TGTGCCAGCAGTTACGTTAGGAGGACCGGGGAGCTGTTTTTT. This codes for CASSYVRRTGELFF.

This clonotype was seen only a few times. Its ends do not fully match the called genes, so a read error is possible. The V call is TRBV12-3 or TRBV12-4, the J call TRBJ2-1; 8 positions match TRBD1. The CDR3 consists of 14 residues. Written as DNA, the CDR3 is TGTGCCAGCAGTTCGGGACAGGCCTATAATGAGCAGTTCTTC. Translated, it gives CASSSGQAYNEQFF.

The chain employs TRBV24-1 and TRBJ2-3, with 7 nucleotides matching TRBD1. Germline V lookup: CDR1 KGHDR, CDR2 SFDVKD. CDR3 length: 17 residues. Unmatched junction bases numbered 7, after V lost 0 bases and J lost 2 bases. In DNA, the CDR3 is TGTGCCACCAGTGATTTGATTTCTGGGACAGACACAGATACGCAGTATTTT. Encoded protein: CATSDLISGTDTDTQYF.

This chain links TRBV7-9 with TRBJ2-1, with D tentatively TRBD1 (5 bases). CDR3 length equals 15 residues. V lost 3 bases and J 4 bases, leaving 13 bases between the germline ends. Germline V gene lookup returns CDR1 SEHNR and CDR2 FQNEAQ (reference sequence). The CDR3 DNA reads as TGTGCCAGCAGCTTGATGCCTTCAGGGTACAATGAGCAGTTCTTC. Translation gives CASSLMPSGYNEQFF. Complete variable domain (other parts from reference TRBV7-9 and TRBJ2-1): DTGVSQNPRHKITKRGQNVTFRCDPISEHNRLYWYRQTLGQGPEFLTYFQNEAQLEKSRLLSDRFSAERPKGSFSTLEIQRTEQGDSAMYLCASSLMPSGYNEQFFGPGTRLTVL.

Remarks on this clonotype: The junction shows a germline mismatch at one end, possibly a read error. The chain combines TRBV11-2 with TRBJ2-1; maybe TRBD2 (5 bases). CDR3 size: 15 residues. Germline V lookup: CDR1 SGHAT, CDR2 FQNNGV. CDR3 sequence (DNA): TGTGCCGGCAGCTTCCTCCTCGGAGGCAACAATGAGCAGTTCTTC. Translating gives CAGSFLLGGNNEQFF.